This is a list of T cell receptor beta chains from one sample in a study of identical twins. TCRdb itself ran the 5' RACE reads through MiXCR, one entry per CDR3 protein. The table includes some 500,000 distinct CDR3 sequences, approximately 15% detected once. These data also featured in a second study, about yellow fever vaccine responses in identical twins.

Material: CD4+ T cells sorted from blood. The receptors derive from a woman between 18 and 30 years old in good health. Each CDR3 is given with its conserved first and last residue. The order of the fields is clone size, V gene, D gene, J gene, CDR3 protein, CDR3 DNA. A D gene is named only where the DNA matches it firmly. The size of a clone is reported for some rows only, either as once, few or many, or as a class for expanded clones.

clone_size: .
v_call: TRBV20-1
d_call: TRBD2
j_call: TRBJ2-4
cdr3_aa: CSAKMTSGGPIQYF
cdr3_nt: TGCAGTGCTAAGATGACTAGCGGGGGTCCGATTCAGTACTTC

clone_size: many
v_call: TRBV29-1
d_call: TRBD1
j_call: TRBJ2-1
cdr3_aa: CSVEPRQGLYNEQFF
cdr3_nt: TGCAGCGTGGAACCTCGACAGGGTCTTTACAATGAGCAGTTCTTC

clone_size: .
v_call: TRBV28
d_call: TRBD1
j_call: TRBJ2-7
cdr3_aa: CASIPGQGTYEQYF
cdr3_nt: TGTGCCAGTATACCGGGACAGGGAACCTACGAGCAGTACTTC

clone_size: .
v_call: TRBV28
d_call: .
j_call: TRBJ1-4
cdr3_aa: CASSSPAGGAFGKLFF
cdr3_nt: TGTGCCAGCAGTTCCCCTGCTGGGGGGGCATTCGGAAAACTGTTTTTT

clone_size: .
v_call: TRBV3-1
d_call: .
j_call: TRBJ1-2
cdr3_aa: CASNPGPTGGYTF
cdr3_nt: TGTGCCAGCAATCCGGGACCTACAGGAGGCTACACCTTC

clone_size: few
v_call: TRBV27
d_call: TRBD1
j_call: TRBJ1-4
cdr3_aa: CASRGQGTNEKLFF
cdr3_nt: TGTGCCAGCCGAGGACAGGGTACTAATGAAAAACTGTTTTTT

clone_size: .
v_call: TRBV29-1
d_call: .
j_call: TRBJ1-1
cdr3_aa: CSVAPLNTEAFF
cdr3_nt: TGCAGCGTTGCCCCACTAAACACTGAAGCTTTCTTT

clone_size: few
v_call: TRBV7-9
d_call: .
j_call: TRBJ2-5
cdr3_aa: CASSPSGITQETQYF
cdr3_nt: TGTGCCAGCAGCCCTAGTGGGATTACCCAAGAGACCCAGTACTTC

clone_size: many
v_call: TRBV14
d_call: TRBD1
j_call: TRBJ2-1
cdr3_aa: CASGTGYNEQFF
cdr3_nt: TGTGCCAGCGGGACAGGATACAATGAGCAGTTCTTC

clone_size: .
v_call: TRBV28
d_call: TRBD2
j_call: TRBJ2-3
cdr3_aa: CASIPTGGASGRNTDTQYF
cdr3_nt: TGTGCCAGCATTCCCACGGGAGGAGCTAGCGGGAGAAACACAGATACGCAGTATTTT

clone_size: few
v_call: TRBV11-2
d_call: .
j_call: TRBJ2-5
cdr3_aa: CASSLDGFGTETQYF
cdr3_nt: TGTGCCAGCAGCTTAGATGGGTTCGGGACAGAGACCCAGTACTTC

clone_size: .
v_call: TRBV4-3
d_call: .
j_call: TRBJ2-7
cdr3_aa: CASSQYRGGSYEQYF
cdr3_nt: TGCGCCAGCAGCCAGTACAGGGGGGGTTCCTACGAGCAGTACTTC

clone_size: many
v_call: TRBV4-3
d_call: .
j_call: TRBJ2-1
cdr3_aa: CASSQDGSGEQFF
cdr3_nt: TGCGCCAGCAGCCAAGATGGGAGCGGTGAGCAGTTCTTC

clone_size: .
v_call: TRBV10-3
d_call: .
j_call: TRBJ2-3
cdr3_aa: CAISEWSEEDTQYF
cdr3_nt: TGTGCCATCAGTGAGTGGTCAGAGGAAGATACGCAGTATTTT

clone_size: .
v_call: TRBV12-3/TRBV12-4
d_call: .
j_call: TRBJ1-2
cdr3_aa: CASSRRGGYTF
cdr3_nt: TGTGCCAGCAGCCGCCGCGGCGGCTACACCTTC

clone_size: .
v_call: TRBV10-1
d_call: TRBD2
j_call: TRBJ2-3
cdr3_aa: CASSGLAGSDTQYF
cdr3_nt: TGCGCCAGCAGCGGTCTAGCGGGTTCAGATACGCAGTATTTT

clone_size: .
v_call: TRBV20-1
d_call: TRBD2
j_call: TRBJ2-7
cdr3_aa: CSAGEGAGASGEQYF
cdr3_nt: TGCAGTGCGGGAGAGGGAGCGGGAGCTTCGGGGGAGCAGTACTTC

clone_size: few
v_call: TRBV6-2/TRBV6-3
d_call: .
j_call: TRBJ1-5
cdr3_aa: CASSYSITQPQHF
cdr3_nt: TGTGCCAGCAGTTACTCGATAACCCAGCCCCAGCATTTT

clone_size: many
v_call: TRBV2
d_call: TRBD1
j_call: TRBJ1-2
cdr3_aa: CASSGTGDYGYTF
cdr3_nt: TGTGCCAGCAGTGGGACAGGGGACTATGGCTACACCTTC

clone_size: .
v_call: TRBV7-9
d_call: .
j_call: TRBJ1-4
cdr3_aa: CASSLAEGNANEKLFF
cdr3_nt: TGTGCCAGCAGCTTAGCGGAGGGGAACGCTAATGAAAAACTGTTTTTT

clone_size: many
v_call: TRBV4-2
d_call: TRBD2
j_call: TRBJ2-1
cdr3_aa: CASSQGLAGGAYNEQFF
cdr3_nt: TGTGCCAGCAGCCAAGGACTAGCGGGGGGGGCCTACAATGAGCAGTTCTTC

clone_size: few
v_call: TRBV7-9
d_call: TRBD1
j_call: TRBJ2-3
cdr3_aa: CASTHRGSTDTQYF
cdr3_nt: TGTGCCAGCACCCACAGGGGAAGCACAGATACGCAGTATTTT

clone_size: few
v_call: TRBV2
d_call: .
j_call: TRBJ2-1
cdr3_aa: CASSESGLGYNEQFF
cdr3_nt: TGTGCCAGCAGCGAAAGCGGGCTAGGCTACAATGAGCAGTTCTTC

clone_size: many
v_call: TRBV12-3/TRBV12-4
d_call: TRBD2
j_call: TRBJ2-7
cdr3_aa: CASSPRSTSGISYEQYF
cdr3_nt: TGTGCCAGCAGTCCCCGGTCGACTAGCGGGATTTCCTACGAGCAGTACTTC

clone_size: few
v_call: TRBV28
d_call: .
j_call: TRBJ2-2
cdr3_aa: CASSLTVRTGELFF
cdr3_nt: TGTGCCAGCAGTTTAACAGTACGCACCGGGGAGCTGTTTTTT

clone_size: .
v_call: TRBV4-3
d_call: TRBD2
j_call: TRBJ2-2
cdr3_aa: CASSHVIAGGGTGELFF
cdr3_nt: TGCGCCAGCAGCCACGTGATAGCGGGAGGGGGGACCGGGGAGCTGTTTTTT

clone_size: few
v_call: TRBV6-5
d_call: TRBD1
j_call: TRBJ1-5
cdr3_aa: CASSYTLAGGFNQPQHF
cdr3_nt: TGTGCCAGCAGTTACACTCTGGCAGGGGGCTTCAATCAGCCCCAGCATTTT

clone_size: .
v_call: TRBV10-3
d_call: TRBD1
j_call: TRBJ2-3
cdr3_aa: CASEQGLNTDTQYF
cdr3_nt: TGTGCCAGCGAACAGGGGTTAAACACAGATACGCAGTATTTT

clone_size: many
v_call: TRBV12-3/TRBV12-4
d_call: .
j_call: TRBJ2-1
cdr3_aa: CASSSQLVAEQFF
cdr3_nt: TGTGCCAGCAGTTCCCAACTAGTGGCTGAGCAGTTCTTC

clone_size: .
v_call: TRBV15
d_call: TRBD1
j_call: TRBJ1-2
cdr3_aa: CATSRDGDSRYGYTF
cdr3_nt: TGTGCCACCAGCAGAGACGGGGACAGCCGCTATGGCTACACCTTC

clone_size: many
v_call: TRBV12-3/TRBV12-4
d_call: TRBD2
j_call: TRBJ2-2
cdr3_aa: CASSLSGRATGELFF
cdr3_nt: TGTGCCAGCAGTTTGAGCGGGAGGGCCACCGGGGAGCTGTTTTTT

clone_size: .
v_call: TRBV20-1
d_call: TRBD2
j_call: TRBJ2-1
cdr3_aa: CSARASGSIAYNEQFF
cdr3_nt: TGCAGTGCTAGGGCTAGCGGGAGTATAGCCTACAATGAGCAGTTCTTC

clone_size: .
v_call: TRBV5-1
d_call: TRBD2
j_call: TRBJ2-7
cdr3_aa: CASSSTSGRNEQYF
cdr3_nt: TGCGCCAGCAGCTCTACTAGCGGGAGGAACGAGCAGTACTTC

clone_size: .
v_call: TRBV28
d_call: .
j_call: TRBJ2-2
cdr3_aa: CASSSIDSTNTGELFF
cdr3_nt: TGTGCCAGCAGTTCGATAGACAGCACGAACACCGGGGAGCTGTTTTTT

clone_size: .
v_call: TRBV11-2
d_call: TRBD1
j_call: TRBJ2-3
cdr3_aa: CASSLGTGADTQYF
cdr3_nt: TGTGCCAGCAGCTTAGGGACAGGGGCAGATACGCAGTATTTT

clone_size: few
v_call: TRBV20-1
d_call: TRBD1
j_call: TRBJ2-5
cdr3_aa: CSARVDRGPGETQYF
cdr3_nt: TGCAGTGCTAGAGTCGACAGGGGGCCAGGAGAGACCCAGTACTTC

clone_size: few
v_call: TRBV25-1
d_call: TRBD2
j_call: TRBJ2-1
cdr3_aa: CASSGKRERDNEQFF
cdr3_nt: TGTGCCAGCAGTGGTAAGCGGGAGAGGGACAATGAGCAGTTCTTC

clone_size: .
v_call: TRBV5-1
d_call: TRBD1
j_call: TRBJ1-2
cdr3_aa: CARTGGANGYTF
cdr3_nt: TGCGCCAGGACAGGGGGCGCAAATGGCTACACCTTC

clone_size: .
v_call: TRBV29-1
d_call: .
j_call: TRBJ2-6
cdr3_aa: CSVEDLPVGASGANDLTF
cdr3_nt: TGCAGCGTTGAAGATCTTCCGGTGGGGGCTTCGGGGGCCAACGACCTGACTTTC

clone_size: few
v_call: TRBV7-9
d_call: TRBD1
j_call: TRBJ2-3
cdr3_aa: CASSPRQGITDTQYF
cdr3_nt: TGTGCCAGCAGCCCCAGACAGGGAATCACAGATACGCAGTATTTT

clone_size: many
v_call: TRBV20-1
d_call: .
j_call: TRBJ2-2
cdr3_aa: CSATPTVNTGELFF
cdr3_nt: TGCAGTGCTACCCCGACAGTCAACACCGGGGAGCTGTTTTTT

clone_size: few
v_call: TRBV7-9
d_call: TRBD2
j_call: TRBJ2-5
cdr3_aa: CASSLGLALETQYF
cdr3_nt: TGTGCCAGCAGCTTAGGACTAGCCCTCGAGACCCAGTACTTC

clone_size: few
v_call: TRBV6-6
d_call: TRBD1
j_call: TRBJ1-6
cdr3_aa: CASGTDVNSPLHF
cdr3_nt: TGTGCCAGCGGGACAGACGTGAATTCACCCCTCCACTTT

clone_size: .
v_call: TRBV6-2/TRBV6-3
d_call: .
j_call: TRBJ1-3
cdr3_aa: CASSYSNGNTIYF
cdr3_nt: TGTGCCAGCAGTTACTCGAACGGAAACACCATATATTTT

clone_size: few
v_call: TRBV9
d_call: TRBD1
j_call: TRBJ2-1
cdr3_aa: CASSWKTGTGVSNEQFF
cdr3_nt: TGTGCCAGCAGCTGGAAAACCGGGACAGGGGTCTCCAATGAGCAGTTCTTC

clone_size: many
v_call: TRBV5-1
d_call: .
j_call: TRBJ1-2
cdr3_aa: CASSSGLYGYTF
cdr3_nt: TGTGCCAGCAGTTCCGGCCTCTATGGCTACACCTTC

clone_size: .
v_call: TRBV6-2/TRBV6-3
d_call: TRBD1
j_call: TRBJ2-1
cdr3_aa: CASSQGQDQFF
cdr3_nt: TGTGCCAGCAGCCAGGGACAGGACCAGTTCTTC

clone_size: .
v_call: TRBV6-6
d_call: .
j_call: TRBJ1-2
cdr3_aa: CASLVQGKNNYGYTF
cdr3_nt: TGTGCCAGCCTCGTTCAGGGGAAGAATAACTATGGCTACACCTTC

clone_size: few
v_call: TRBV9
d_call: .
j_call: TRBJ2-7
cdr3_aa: CASSEEALPGGEQYF
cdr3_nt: TGTGCCAGCAGCGAAGAGGCCCTGCCCGGTGGCGAGCAGTACTTC

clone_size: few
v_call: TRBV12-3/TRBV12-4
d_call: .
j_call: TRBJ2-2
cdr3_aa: CASQFKEVKNTGELFF
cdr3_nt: TGTGCCAGCCAATTTAAAGAGGTCAAGAACACCGGGGAGCTGTTTTTT

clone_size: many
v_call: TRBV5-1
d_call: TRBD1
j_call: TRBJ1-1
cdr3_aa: CASSLDRGPEAFF
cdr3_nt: TGCGCCAGCAGCTTGGACAGGGGGCCTGAAGCTTTCTTT

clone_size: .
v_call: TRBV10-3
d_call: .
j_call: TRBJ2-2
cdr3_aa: CAIRGTANTGELFF
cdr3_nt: TGTGCCATCCGGGGGACAGCGAACACCGGGGAGCTGTTTTTT

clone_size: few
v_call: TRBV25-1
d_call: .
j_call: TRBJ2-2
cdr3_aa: CASSEDWNLAGELFF
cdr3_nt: TGTGCCAGCAGTGAGGACTGGAACCTGGCCGGGGAGCTGTTTTTT

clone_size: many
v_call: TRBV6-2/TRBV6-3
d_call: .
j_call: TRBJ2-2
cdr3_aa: CASSYQPVNTGELFF
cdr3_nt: TGTGCCAGCAGTTACCAGCCAGTAAACACCGGGGAGCTGTTTTTT

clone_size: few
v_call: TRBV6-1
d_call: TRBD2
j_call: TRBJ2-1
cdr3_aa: CASRPLAGEVEQFF
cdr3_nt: TGTGCCAGCAGGCCCTTAGCGGGGGAGGTTGAGCAGTTCTTC

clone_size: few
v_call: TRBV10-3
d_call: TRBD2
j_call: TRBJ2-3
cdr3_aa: CAIRSQPGGGTDTQYF
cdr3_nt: TGTGCCATCAGATCCCAACCGGGGGGGGGCACAGATACGCAGTATTTT

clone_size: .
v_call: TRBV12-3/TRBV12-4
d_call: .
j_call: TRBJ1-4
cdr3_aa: CASSSGYKLFF
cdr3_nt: TGTGCCAGCAGTTCAGGATATAAACTGTTTTTT